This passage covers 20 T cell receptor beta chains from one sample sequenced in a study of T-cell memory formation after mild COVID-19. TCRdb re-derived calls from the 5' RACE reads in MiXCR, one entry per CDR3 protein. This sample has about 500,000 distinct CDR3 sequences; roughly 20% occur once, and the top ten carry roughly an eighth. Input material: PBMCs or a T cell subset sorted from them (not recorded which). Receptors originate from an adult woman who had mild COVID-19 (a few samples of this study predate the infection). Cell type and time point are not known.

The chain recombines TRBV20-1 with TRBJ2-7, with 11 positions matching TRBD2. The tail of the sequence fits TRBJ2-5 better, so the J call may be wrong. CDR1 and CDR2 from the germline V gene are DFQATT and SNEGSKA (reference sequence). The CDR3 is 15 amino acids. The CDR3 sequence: CSAHGLAGGRETQYF. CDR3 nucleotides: TGCAGTGCTCACGGGCTAGCGGGAGGCAGGGAGACCCAGTACTTC.

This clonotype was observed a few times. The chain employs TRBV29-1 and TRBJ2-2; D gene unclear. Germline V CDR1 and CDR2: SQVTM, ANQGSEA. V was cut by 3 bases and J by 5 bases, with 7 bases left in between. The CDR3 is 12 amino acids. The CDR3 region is CSVERRTGELFF. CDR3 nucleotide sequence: TGCAGCGTTGAGAGAAGGACCGGGGAGCTGTTTTTT.

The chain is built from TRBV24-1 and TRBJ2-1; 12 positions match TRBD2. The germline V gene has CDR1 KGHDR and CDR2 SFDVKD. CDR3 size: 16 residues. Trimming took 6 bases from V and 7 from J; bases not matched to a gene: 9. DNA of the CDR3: TGTGCCACCAGTCACAACCGACTAGCGGGAGTGAATGAGCAGTTCTTC. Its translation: CATSHNRLAGVNEQFF.

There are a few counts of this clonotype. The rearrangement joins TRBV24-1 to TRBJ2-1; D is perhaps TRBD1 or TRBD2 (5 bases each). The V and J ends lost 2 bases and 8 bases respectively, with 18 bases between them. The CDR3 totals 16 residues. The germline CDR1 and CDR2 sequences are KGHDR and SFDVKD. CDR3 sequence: CATSDSGTGHWDEQFF. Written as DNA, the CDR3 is TGTGCCACCAGTGATTCCGGGACCGGCCACTGGGATGAGCAGTTCTTC.

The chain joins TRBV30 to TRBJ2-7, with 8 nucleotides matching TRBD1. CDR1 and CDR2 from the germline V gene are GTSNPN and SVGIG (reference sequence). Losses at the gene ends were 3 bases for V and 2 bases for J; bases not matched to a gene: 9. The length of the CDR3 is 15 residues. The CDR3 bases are TGTGCCTGGAGCGCACCGGGACAGGTGCCCTACGAGCAGTACTTC. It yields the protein CAWSAPGQVPYEQYF.

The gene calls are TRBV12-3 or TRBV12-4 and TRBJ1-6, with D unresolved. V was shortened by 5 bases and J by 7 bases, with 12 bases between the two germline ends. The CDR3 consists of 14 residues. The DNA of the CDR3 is TGTGCCAGCAGTCGTGACGCACGAAATTCACCCCTCCACTTT. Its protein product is CASSRDARNSPLHF.

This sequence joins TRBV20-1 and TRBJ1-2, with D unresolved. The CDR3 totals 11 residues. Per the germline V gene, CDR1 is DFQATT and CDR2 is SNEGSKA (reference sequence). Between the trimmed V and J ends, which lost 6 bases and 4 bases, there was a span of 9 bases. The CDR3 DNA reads TGCAGTGCACCGGAAGCCTATGGCTACACCTTC. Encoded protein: CSAPEAYGYTF.

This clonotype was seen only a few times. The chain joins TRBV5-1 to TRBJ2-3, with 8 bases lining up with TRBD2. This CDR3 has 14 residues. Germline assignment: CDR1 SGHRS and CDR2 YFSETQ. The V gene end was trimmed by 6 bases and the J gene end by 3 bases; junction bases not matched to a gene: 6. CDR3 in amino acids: CASKLAGQTDTQYF. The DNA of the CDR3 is TGCGCCAGCAAGCTAGCGGGTCAGACAGATACGCAGTATTTT.

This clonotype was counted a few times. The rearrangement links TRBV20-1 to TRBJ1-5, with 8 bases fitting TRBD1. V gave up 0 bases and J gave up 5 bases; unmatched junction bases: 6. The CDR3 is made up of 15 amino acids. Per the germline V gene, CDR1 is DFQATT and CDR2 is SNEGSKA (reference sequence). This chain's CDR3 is CSARDQAGGDQPQHF. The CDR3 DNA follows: TGCAGTGCTAGAGATCAGGCAGGGGGCGATCAGCCCCAGCATTTT.

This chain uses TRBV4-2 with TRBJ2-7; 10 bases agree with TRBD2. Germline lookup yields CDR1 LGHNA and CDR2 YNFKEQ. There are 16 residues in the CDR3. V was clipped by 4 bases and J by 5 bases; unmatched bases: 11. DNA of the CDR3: TGTGCCAGCAGCCTACTCCAGCGGGGGGGCGACGACGAGCAGTACTTC. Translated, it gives CASSLLQRGGDDEQYF.

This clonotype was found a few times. CDR3 in DNA: TGTGCCAGCAGTGGTCCCCAAAAGCCCACAGATACGCAGTATTTT. It yields the protein CASSGPQKPTDTQYF. V and J are TRBV12-3 or TRBV12-4 and TRBJ2-3; D remains ambiguous. The CDR3 runs to 15 residues. V was shortened by 5 bases and J by 2 bases, with 14 bases between the two germline ends.

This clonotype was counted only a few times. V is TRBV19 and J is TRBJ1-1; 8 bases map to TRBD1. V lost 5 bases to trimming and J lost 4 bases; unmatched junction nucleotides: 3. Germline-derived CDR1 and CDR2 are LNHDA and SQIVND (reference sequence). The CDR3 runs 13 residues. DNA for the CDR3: TGTGCCAGTAGTGTCGGACAGGGCACTGAAGCTTTCTTT. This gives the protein CASSVGQGTEAFF.

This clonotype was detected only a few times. CDR3 DNA: TGTGCCAGCAGGGGACTAGCGGGAGATTCCGATACGCAGTATTTT. This sequence encodes CASRGLAGDSDTQYF. This rearrangement joins TRBV27 to TRBJ2-3; TRBD2 matches 14 bases. The CDR3 totals 15 residues. The germline CDR1 and CDR2 sequences are MNHEY and SMNVEV (reference sequence). V shed 6 bases, J shed 6 bases, and the junction held 5 bases outside the gene matches.

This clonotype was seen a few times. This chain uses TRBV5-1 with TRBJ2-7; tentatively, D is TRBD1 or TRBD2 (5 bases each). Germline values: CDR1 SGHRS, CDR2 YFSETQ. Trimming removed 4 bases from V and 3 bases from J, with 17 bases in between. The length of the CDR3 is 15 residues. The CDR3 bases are TGCGCCAGCAGCCTTGGGGCAATGGGGGACTACGAGCAGTACTTC. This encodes CASSLGAMGDYEQYF.

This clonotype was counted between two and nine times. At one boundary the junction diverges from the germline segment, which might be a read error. CDR3 loop: CASSFSGGDAWETQYF. CDR3 sequence (DNA): TGTGCTAGCAGCTTTTCAGGGGGCGATGCTTGGGAGACCCAGTACTTC. The chain recombines TRBV7-7 with TRBJ2-5; 8 bases are a match to TRBD1. This CDR3 contains 16 residues. Germline loops: CDR1 SSHAT, CDR2 FNYEAQ (reference sequence).

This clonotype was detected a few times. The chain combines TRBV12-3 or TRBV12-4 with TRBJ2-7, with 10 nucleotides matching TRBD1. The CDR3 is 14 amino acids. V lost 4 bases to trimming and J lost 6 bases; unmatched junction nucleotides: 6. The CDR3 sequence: CASSWGQGPGEQYF. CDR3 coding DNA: TGTGCCAGCAGTTGGGGACAGGGGCCGGGCGAGCAGTACTTC.

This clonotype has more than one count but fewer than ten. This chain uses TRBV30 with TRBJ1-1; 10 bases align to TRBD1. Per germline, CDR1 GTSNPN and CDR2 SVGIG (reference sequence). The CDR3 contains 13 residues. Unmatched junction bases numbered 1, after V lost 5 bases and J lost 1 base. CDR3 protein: CAWDRGPNTEAFF. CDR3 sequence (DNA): TGTGCCTGGGACAGGGGGCCGAACACTGAAGCTTTCTTT.

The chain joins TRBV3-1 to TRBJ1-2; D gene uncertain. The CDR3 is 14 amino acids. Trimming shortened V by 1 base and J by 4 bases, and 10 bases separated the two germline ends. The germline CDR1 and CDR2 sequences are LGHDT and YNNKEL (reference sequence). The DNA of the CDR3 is TGTGCCAGCAGCCAAGGGGGAAGTCGCTATGGCTACACCTTC. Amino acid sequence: CASSQGGSRYGYTF.

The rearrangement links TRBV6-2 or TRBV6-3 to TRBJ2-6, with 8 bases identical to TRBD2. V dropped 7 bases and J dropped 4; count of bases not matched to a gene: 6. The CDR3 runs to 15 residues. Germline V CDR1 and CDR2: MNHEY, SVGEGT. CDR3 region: CASKSGSLGANVLTF. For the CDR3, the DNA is TGTGCCAGCAAAAGCGGGAGTCTGGGGGCCAACGTCCTGACTTTC.

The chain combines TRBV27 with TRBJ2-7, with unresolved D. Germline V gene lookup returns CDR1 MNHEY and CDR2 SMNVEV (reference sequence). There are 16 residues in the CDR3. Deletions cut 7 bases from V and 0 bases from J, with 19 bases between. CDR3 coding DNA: TGTGCCAGCACCACTATTGTTGCTGGAAACTCCTACGAGCAGTACTTC. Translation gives CASTTIVAGNSYEQYF.